These 18 T cell receptor beta chains came from one sample sequenced in a study of T cell clonality in common variable immunodeficiency. Here immunoSEQ multiplex PCR was the method, and the copy in TCRdb shows in-frame clones only, minus some. Listed for the sample are about 59,000 clones, none seen a single time. Specimen: peripheral blood mononuclear cells. The receptors were sampled from a person between 18 and 75 years old in good health.

At least ten counts were recorded for this clone. The read terminates 3 residues before the CDR3 end, so the remaining end is supplied by the germline J gene. The chain combines TRBV6-2 or TRBV6-3 with TRBJ1-3, with TRBD1 matching over 7 bases. Germline V gene data show CDR1 as MNHEY and CDR2 as SVGEGT. V dropped 2 bases and J dropped 7; count of bases not matched to a gene: 5. The CDR3 is 14 residues long. CDR3 bases read: TGTGCCAGCAGTTACGAGGGGGCCAGCAACACC. It yields the protein CASSYEGASNT. The whole CDR3 is CASSYEGASNTIYF.

This clone was detected ten times or more. The CDR3 end falls 3 residues outside the read, so it is completed with the germline J gene. V usage is TRBV5-1 and J usage is TRBJ2-5; D may be TRBD2 (5 bases). The CDR3 runs to 13 residues. Trimming took off 8 bases at V and 1 base at J, with 12 bases between the two ends. Germline V lookup: CDR1 SGHRS, CDR2 YFSETQ. CDR3: CASNRGSQETQYF. The CDR3 bases that were read are TGCGCCAGTAACCGGGGTTCCCAAGAGACC.

This clone was observed many times. The read falls 3 residues short of the CDR3 end, and the missing part is taken from the germline J gene. The rearrangement uses TRBV19 and TRBJ1-1, with D hard to call. The germline V gene has CDR1 LNHDA and CDR2 SQIVND (reference sequence). The CDR3 has 14 residues. V lost 3 bases and J lost 7, with 15 bases in between. The sequenced CDR3 bases are TGTGCCAGTAGTATCGCCCAGAGGCCCCTTGAA. This codes for CASSIAQRPLE. The whole CDR3 sequence reads CASSIAQRPLEAFF.

This clone was recorded many times. The read terminates 3 residues before the CDR3 end, so the remaining end is supplied by the germline J gene. The chain joins TRBV11-3 to TRBJ2-7, with D hard to call. Trimming took 8 bases from V and 3 from J, leaving 17 bases between them. The CDR3 is 14 amino acids. The germline V gene has CDR1 SGHNT and CDR2 YENEEA. CDR3 loop: CASPFAKPFYEQYF. CDR3 bases read: TGTGCCAGCCCCTTTGCGAAGCCCTTCTACGAG.

The sample holds many counts of this clone. With the read ending 3 residues before the CDR3 end, the germline J gene is used to fill in that end. The rearrangement joins TRBV5-1 to TRBJ1-1, with a tentative D call TRBD1 (5 bases). The germline V gene encodes CDR1 SGHRS and CDR2 YFSETQ. Trimming removed 4 bases from V and 0 bases from J, with 13 bases in between. The CDR3 runs to 15 residues. CDR3 sequence: CASSPLDSLNTEAFF. The CDR3 bases that were read are TGCGCCAGCAGCCCTCTAGACAGCCTGAACACTGAA. The complete variable domain, with remaining parts taken from reference TRBV5-1 and TRBJ1-1, reads KAGVTQTPRYLIKTRGQQVTLSCSPISGHRSVSWYQQTPGQGLQFLFEYFSETQRNKGNFPGRFSGRQFSNSRSEMNVSTLELGDSALYLCASSPLDSLNTEAFFGQGTRLTVV.

This clone was observed many times. With the read ending 3 residues before the CDR3 end, the germline J gene is used to fill in that end. The chain combines TRBV7-9 with TRBJ2-7, with 10 positions matching TRBD1. V shed 4 bases, J shed 6 bases, and the junction held 9 bases outside the gene matches. This CDR3 contains 15 residues. Germline V lookup: CDR1 SEHNR, CDR2 FQNEAQ (reference sequence). Partial CDR3 DNA: TGTGCCAGCAGCTCCCCGGGACAGGGGATCTTCGAG. This gives the protein CASSSPGQGIFE. The CDR3 in its entirety is CASSSPGQGIFEQYF.

This clone was detected many times. The read stops 3 residues short of the end of the CDR3; the missing end is completed from the germline J gene. This chain links TRBV19 with TRBJ2-5, with TRBD2 matching over 7 bases. Per germline, CDR1 LNHDA and CDR2 SQIVND (reference sequence). The junction had 6 bases not matched to a gene; V was cut back by 6 bases and J by 2 bases. This CDR3 contains 14 residues. CDR3 sequence reads: CASRRSGLQETQYF. The sequenced part of the CDR3 DNA is TGTGCCAGTAGGCGATCGGGACTACAAGAGACC. Combining the CDR3 with reference TRBV19 and TRBJ2-5 gives the whole variable domain DGGITQSPKYLFRKEGQNVTLSCEQNLNHDAMYWYRQDPGQGLRLIYYSQIVNDFQKGDIAEGYSVSREKKESFPLTVTSAQKNPTAFYLCASRRSGLQETQYFGPGTRLLVL.

There are many counts of this clone. Read sequence stops 3 residues before the CDR3 end, and the germline J gene provides the missing end. The chain couples TRBV5-1 to TRBJ2-4; D perhaps matches TRBD1 (5 bases). Germline-derived CDR1 and CDR2 are SGHRS and YFSETQ. This CDR3 has 13 amino acids. The covered CDR3 bases are TGCGCCAGCAGCTTGGAAGGGGAAGAGACT. The encoded protein is CASSLEGEET. The CDR3 as a whole reads CASSLEGEETQYF.

This clone was seen ten or more times. The CDR3 extends 3 residues past the end of the read, so its final part is completed from the germline J gene. The rearrangement joins TRBV28 to TRBJ1-2; no reliable D call. The CDR3 is 12 residues long. V gave up 5 bases and J gave up 5 bases, with 9 bases separating them. Germline CDR1 is MDHEN and CDR2 is SYDVKM. The CDR3 is CASSVKSYGYTF. The CDR3 DNA, read in part, is TGTGCCAGCAGTGTTAAATCTTATGGC.

This clone was recorded many times. The read ends 3 residues shy of where the CDR3 ends; the end is completed using the germline J gene. V and J are TRBV6-4 and TRBJ1-1; D perhaps matches TRBD1 (5 bases). This CDR3 region has 17 residues. The V gene lost 0 bases and the J gene lost 6 bases, with 20 bases spanning the gap. Germline CDR1 reads MRHNA; CDR2 reads SNTAGT. Partial CDR3 DNA: TGTGCCAGCAGTGACTCCGCTGGGGCCCCAAATGTCCCTGAA. This gives the protein CASSDSAGAPNVPE. The whole CDR3 reads CASSDSAGAPNVPEAFF.

This clone was counted many times. The read is 3 residues too short to cover the CDR3 end, so that end is filled in from the germline J gene. V gene TRBV6-1 combines with J gene TRBJ2-5; D perhaps matches TRBD2 (5 bases). The CDR3 spans 16 residues. CDR1 and CDR2 (germline): MNHNS, SASEGT. Trimming shortened V by 2 bases and J by 1 base, and 14 bases separated the two germline ends. CDR3 bases read: TGTGCCAGCAGTGAATTCGGGCGGAGCGGCCAAGAGACC. This encodes CASSEFGRSGQET. The full CDR3 protein is CASSEFGRSGQETQYF.

This clone has ten or more counts. The read finishes 3 residues shy of the CDR3 end, and the germline J gene is used to complete it. The chain joins TRBV7-9 to TRBJ2-1; perhaps TRBD1 as D (5 bases). The germline gives CDR1 SEHNR, CDR2 FQNEAQ (reference sequence). This CDR3 is 15 amino acids long. V lost 2 bases and J 8 bases, leaving 16 bases between the germline ends. Partial CDR3 DNA: TGTGCCAGCAGCTTATTGGACACAGCCCGCTATGAG. Its translation is CASSLLDTARYE. The complete CDR3 reads CASSLLDTARYEQFF.

Note on this clone: The CDR3 extends 3 residues past the end of the read, so its final part is completed from the germline J gene. V is TRBV18 and J is TRBJ2-4; TRBD1 matches at 11 bases. V shed 6 bases and J 5 bases; nucleotides not matched to a gene: 0. The V gene's germline CDR1 is KGHSH and CDR2 LQKENI. This CDR3 comprises 13 residues. CDR3 residues: CASSGQGENIQYF. Incomplete CDR3 DNA: TGTGCCAGCTCGGGACAGGGGGAAAACATT.

This clone was seen a few times. One junction end disagrees with the germline gene, perhaps due to a read error. Read sequence stops 3 residues before the CDR3 end, and the germline J gene provides the missing end. The V call is TRBV7-9, the J call TRBJ2-7; D gene unclear. CDR1 is SEHNR and CDR2 is FQNEAQ in the germline V gene (reference sequence). There are 13 residues in the CDR3. CDR3 DNA (partial): TGTTCCAGCACCTCCCCCCTAGCCTACGAG. Its translation: CSSTSPLAYE. Given in full, the CDR3 is CSSTSPLAYEQYF.

This clone was seen repeatedly, ten times or more. The read ends 3 residues before the CDR3 terminus; that terminus is restored from the germline J gene. The chain uses TRBV28 and TRBJ1-5, with 8 bases aligning to TRBD1. The germline V gene encodes CDR1 MDHEN and CDR2 SYDVKM. The CDR3 covers 15 residues. V gave up 5 bases and J gave up 6 bases; unmatched junction bases: 9. The covered CDR3 bases are TGTGCCAGCAGTCCACGGACAGGGAGTGGTCAGCCC. It is translated as CASSPRTGSGQP. The CDR3 reads in full as CASSPRTGSGQPQHF.

This clone was seen repeatedly, ten times or more. The observed sequence ends 3 residues before the CDR3 terminus, with the missing tail filled in from the germline J gene. This sequence joins TRBV30 and TRBJ2-2, with D possibly matching TRBD1 (6 bases). The V and J ends lost 0 bases and 4 bases respectively, with 15 bases between them. Germline loops: CDR1 GTSNPN, CDR2 SVGIG (reference sequence). This CDR3 comprises 16 residues. CDR3 sequence reads: CAWSVPGAFSTGELFF. The part of the CDR3 DNA that was read is TGTGCCTGGAGTGTACCAGGGGCGTTTTCCACCGGGGAG.

This clone has only a few counts. This may come from a read error, since a much larger clone is one base off. The read comes to an end 3 residues before the CDR3 does, leaving the germline J gene to fill in the end. This chain joins TRBV18 and TRBJ2-2, with 7 bases identical to TRBD1. This CDR3 comprises 15 residues. CDR1 is KGHSH, CDR2 LQKENI, per germline. Partial CDR3 DNA: TGTGCCAGCTCACCGTCGGGACAGAAGAATGAAAAG. This encodes CASSPSGQKNEK. The CDR3 in full is CASSPSGQKNEKLFF.

This clone was recorded many times. The CDR3 extends 3 residues past the end of the read, so its final part is completed from the germline J gene. The chain combines TRBV5-4 with TRBJ2-7; 9 bases are a match to TRBD2. J gave up 2 bases and V 5 bases, and 8 bases lay outside the gene matches. CDR3 size: 15 residues. The germline CDR1 and CDR2 sequences are SGHNT and YYREEE (reference sequence). The CDR3: CASSAGGGLTYEQYF. The DNA read from the CDR3 is TGTGCCAGCAGTGCGGGGGGGGGTTTGACCTACGAG.